This TCR beta chain was identified during a study of regulatory T cells in long-lasting Graves disease. General study findings and limits: Lower TCR diversity characterized persistent Graves' patients relative to newly diagnosed patients.

Sequencing libraries for TCR beta were prepared with iRepertoire HTBI primers and Arm-PCR of CDR3 regions. TCRdb reprocessed the multiplex PCR reads via MiXCR and lists one record per CDR3 protein. This table holds approximately 390,000 distinct CDR3 sequences, 15% to 20% found once. There are many counts of this clonotype. Its antigen is still unknown. Sample time point: newly diagnosed GD, antithyroid drugs for less than 3 months. From PBMCs, RNA was extracted and then used to make the TCR library. The V end was cut by 1 base, the J end by 0 bases, with 13 bases between. CDR1 is MDHEN and CDR2 is SYDVKM in the germline V gene. This CDR3 spans 16 amino acids. This sample was shared with a second study, whose subject was T cells in Graves' hyperthyroidism and ophthalmopathy.

This chain connects TRBV28 to TRBJ2-7, with a tentative D call TRBD2 (6 bases). The TCR originated in a woman under 30 with Graves disease. The specimen comprised peripheral blood mononuclear cells (PBMCs), sampled at new diagnosis, from a patient treated with antithyroid drugs. The CDR3 DNA follows: TGTGCCAGCAGTTTATTGGGCGGGGAGAGCTCCTACGAGCAGTACTTC. Its translation is CASSLLGGESSYEQYF.